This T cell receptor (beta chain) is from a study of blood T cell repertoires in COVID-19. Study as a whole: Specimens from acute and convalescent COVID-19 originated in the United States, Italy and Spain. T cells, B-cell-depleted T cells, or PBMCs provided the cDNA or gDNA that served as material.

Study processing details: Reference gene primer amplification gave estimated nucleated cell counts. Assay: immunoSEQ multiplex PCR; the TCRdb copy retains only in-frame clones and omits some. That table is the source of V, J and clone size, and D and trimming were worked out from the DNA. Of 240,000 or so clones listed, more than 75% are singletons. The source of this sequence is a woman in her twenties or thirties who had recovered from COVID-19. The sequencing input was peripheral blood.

The CDR3 loop is CASSLARQGNYGYTF. DNA of the CDR3: TGTGCCAGCAGCTTGGCCCGCCAGGGGAACTATGGCTACACCTTC. The rearrangement links TRBV5-4 to TRBJ1-2; perhaps TRBD1 as D (6 bases). The CDR3 totals 15 residues. Germline loops: CDR1 SGHNT, CDR2 YYREEE (reference sequence). Trimming took off 0 bases at V and 2 bases at J, with 11 bases between the two ends.